This T cell receptor (beta chain) came from a study of beta chain features in type 1 diabetes. Findings and limits, study-wide: Whether TCRB rearrangement is influenced by HLA type went unresolved here. Healthy donors had naive, central memory and Treg TCRB repertoires that appeared less similar than those seen among patients.

Germline-derived CDR1 and CDR2 are LNHNV and YYDKDF (reference sequence). The CDR3 length is 14 residues. Trimming at V came to 5 bases and at J to 8 bases, leaving 8 bases not matched to a gene. The entirety of the isolated RNA underwent reverse transcription, so expressed TCRB transcripts were sequenced. Some clones are missing from TCRdb's copy, which holds only in-frame ones; the method was immunoSEQ multiplex PCR. The table records under 150,000 clones, 6.9% of them present only once. In its sample, this clone was seen a few times. The antigen is unknown. The clonotype originates from a young woman in good health. Sequenced input: central memory CD4+ T cells from blood. The chain couples TRBV15 to TRBJ1-4; TRBD1 matches at 7 bases. The CDR3 sequence: CATSGRGIREKLFF. The CDR3 DNA reads as TGTGCCACCAGCGGCAGGGGGATTAGGGAAAAACTGTTTTTT.